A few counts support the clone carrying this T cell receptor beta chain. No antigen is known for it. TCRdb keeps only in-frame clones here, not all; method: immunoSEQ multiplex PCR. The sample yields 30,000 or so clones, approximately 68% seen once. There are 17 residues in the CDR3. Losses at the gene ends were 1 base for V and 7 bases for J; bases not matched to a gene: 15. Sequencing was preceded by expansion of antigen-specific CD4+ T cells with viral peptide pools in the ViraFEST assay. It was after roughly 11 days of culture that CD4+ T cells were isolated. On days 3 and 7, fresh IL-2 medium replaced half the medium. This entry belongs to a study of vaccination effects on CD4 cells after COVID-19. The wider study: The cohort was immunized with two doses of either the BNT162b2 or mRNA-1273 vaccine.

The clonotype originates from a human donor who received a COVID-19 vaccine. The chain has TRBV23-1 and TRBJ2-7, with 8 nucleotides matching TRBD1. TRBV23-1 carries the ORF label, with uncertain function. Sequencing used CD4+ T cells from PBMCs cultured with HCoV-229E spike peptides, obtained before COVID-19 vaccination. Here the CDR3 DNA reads TGCGCCAGCAGTCAATTCCGGACAGGGACCAGCAGGGGGGAGCAGTACTTC. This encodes CASSQFRTGTSRGEQYF.